Listed here is a single T cell receptor (beta chain). Germline-derived CDR1 and CDR2 are SGHRS and YFSETQ. With 2 bases removed from V and 1 base from J, the gap between germline ends came to 9 bases. The CDR3 has 14 amino acids. Assay used: immunoSEQ multiplex PCR; TCRdb lists only in-frame clones, some missing. The sample holds 50,000 to 70,000 clones, approximately 81% seen once. This sample is part of a study of OX40 agonist ivuxolimab in advanced cancers. This specimen consisted of CD4+ or CD8+ T cells sorted from blood, obtained in a trial of the OX40 agonist ivuxolimab. The chain links TRBV5-1 to TRBJ2-5, with D unclear. The clonotype comes from an adult with an advanced solid tumor such as melanoma, head and neck, liver or kidney cancer. CDR3: CASSFSDFQETQYF. The CDR3 nucleotides are TGCGCCAGCAGCTTCTCGGATTTCCAAGAGACCCAGTACTTC.